This TCR beta chain originates from a study of T cells in Graves' hyperthyroidism and ophthalmopathy. Findings and caveats of the study: Expanded thyroid clonotypes (above 0.001) were mostly also found in blood.

There are many counts of this clonotype. Its antigen is not known. The V end lost 6 bases, the J end lost 7 bases, and 16 bases lay between the germline ends. CDR3 length: 13 residues. Looked up from germline, CDR1 is DFQATT and CDR2 is SNEGSKA (reference sequence). TCR beta CDR3 regions were amplified from RNA. Researchers ran a first-round RT-PCR on the TCR CDR3 using the HTBI primer set. TCRdb redid the calling of the multiplex PCR reads with MiXCR, one entry per CDR3 protein. Of about 96,000 distinct CDR3 sequences in the sample, over 50% were seen once. The sample was blood. This sequence was found in a woman between 35 and 50 years old with Graves' hyperthyroidism. The rearrangement links TRBV20-1 to TRBJ1-5; tentatively, D is TRBD1 (5 bases). CDR3 bases: TGCAGTGCCACCGCCAGGGCCCGGCAGCCCCAGCATTTT. Translated: CSATARARQPQHF.